These 23 T cell receptor beta chains came from one sample sequenced in a study of T cell clonality in common variable immunodeficiency. TCRdb keeps only in-frame clones here, not all; method: immunoSEQ multiplex PCR. The sample contains under 40,000 clones, none of them singletons. The sample taken for sequencing was peripheral blood mononuclear cells. These receptors originate from a person between 18 and 70 years old in good health.

This clone appeared many times. The sequenced fragment ends 3 residues before the CDR3 boundary, so the rest is inferred from the germline J gene. The rearrangement joins TRBV20-1 to TRBJ1-2; 8 nucleotides match TRBD1. The V gene end was trimmed by 5 bases and the J gene end by 5 bases; junction bases not matched to a gene: 4. The V gene's germline CDR1 is DFQATT and CDR2 SNEGSKA (reference sequence). The CDR3 contains 12 residues. This chain's CDR3 is CSALDRDYGYTF. The CDR3 bases that were read are TGCAGTGCTCTGGACAGGGATTATGGC.

This clone was seen more than once but under ten times. The read ends 3 residues early relative to the CDR3; the germline J gene fills the gap. The chain uses TRBV20-1 and TRBJ2-5; 9 nucleotides align to TRBD2. Trimming removed 5 bases from V and 4 bases from J; junction bases left unmatched: 8. Looked up from germline, CDR1 is DFQATT and CDR2 is SNEGSKA (reference sequence). This CDR3 is 14 amino acids long. The CDR3 loop is CSAGGRASGETQYF. CDR3 DNA (partial): TGCAGTGCTGGCGGGAGGGCCTCCGGAGAGACC.

This clone was recorded many times. The junction differs from germline at one of its ends, possibly a read error. The CDR3 extends 3 residues past the end of the read, so its final part is completed from the germline J gene. V and J are TRBV20-1 and TRBJ2-1, with 8 bases that match TRBD1. The CDR3 covers 16 residues. Germline CDR1 DFQATT, CDR2 SNEGSKA (reference sequence). Partial CDR3 DNA: TGCAATGCTAGAGATCTCGGGACAGGATCCTACAATGAG. It is translated as CNARDLGTGSYNE. The full-length CDR3 reads as CNARDLGTGSYNEQFF.

This clone has at least ten counts. The CDR3 goes on 3 residues after the read ends, and that part is filled in from the germline J gene. This chain uses TRBV10-3 with TRBJ2-7; D perhaps matches TRBD2 (6 bases). The V gene lost 8 bases and the J gene lost 2 bases, with 13 bases spanning the gap. Germline CDR1 is ENHRY and CDR2 is SYGVKD. The CDR3 has 13 residues. CDR3 loop: CAIGKEGTYEQYF. Incomplete CDR3 DNA: TGTGCCATCGGGAAGGAGGGGACCTACGAG.

This clone was seen at least ten times. The observed sequence ends 3 residues before the CDR3 terminus, with the missing tail filled in from the germline J gene. This chain joins TRBV20-1 and TRBJ2-7, with TRBD1 as a possible D gene (7 bases). CDR3 length equals 14 residues. Germline CDR1 and CDR2: DFQATT and SNEGSKA (reference sequence). Between the trimmed V and J ends, which lost 5 bases and 3 bases, there was a span of 17 bases. The sequenced part of the CDR3 DNA is TGCAGTGCTCTCGGACAGGAGGGGTACTACGAG. It translates to CSALGQEGYYE. The entire CDR3 protein is CSALGQEGYYEQYF.

As regards this clone: Read sequence stops 3 residues before the CDR3 end, and the germline J gene provides the missing end. The V and J genes are TRBV20-1 and TRBJ1-1; TRBD1 matches 7 bases. V trimming: 6 bases; J trimming: 4 bases; junction bases outside the gene matches: 8. Germline-derived CDR1 and CDR2 are DFQATT and SNEGSKA (reference sequence). This CDR3 spans 13 amino acids. The part of the CDR3 DNA that was read is TGCAGTGCCCCTCGACAGGGTAGCACTGAA. This encodes CSAPRQGSTE. From start to end, the CDR3 is CSAPRQGSTEAFF.

The table lists this clone with many counts. The DNA ends 3 residues before the CDR3 does, and the rest of the CDR3 is filled in from the germline J gene. The chain carries TRBV5-1 and TRBJ2-2; D possibly corresponds to TRBD1 (5 bases). V was cut by 4 bases and J by 7 bases, with 11 bases left in between. The germline V gene has CDR1 SGHRS and CDR2 YFSETQ. The CDR3 has 13 residues. CDR3 residues: CASSPRVGGELFF. The DNA read from the CDR3 is TGCGCCAGCAGCCCCAGGGTAGGCGGGGAG.

In the case of this clone: The CDR3 end lies 3 residues beyond the end of the read and is filled in from the germline J gene. The chain carries TRBV29-1 and TRBJ2-1; D ambiguous. V gave up 7 bases and J gave up 6 bases, with 16 bases separating them. The V gene's germline CDR1 is SQVTM and CDR2 ANQGSEA. The CDR3 is 13 amino acids. The chain's CDR3 is CSAAERLVNEQFF. The CDR3 bases that were read are TGCAGCGCCGCGGAGAGGTTAGTCAATGAG.

This clone was picked up a small number of times. Read data end 3 residues before the CDR3 end; the end is taken from the germline J gene. This chain uses TRBV19 with TRBJ2-2, with TRBD1 as a possible D gene (5 bases). The CDR3 runs to 15 residues. Germline V gives CDR1 LNHDA, CDR2 SQIVND (reference sequence). Trimming removed 2 bases from V and 7 bases from J, with 14 bases in between. The CDR3 is CASSISSRDGGELFF. CDR3 bases read: TGTGCCAGTAGTATATCATCCAGGGATGGCGGGGAG. Combining the CDR3 with reference TRBV19 and TRBJ2-2 gives the whole variable domain DGGITQSPKYLFRKEGQNVTLSCEQNLNHDAMYWYRQDPGQGLRLIYYSQIVNDFQKGDIAEGYSVSREKKESFPLTVTSAQKNPTAFYLCASSISSRDGGELFFGEGSRLTVL.

This clone showed up many times. The read stops 3 residues short of the end of the CDR3; the missing end is completed from the germline J gene. The V call is TRBV20-1, the J call TRBJ2-1, with 10 bases identical to TRBD2. Germline V lookup: CDR1 DFQATT, CDR2 SNEGSKA (reference sequence). The CDR3 covers 15 residues. V shed 2 bases and J 4 bases; nucleotides not matched to a gene: 5. The CDR3 DNA, read in part, is TGCAGTGCTAGAACCGGGACTAGCGCTTACAATGAG. Its translation is CSARTGTSAYNE. The full CDR3 sequence reads CSARTGTSAYNEQFF.

This clone was counted ten times or more. CDR3 residues: CASSVSHQPQHF. The CDR3 bases that were read are TGTGCCAGTAGTGTCTCTCATCAGCCC. The chain links TRBV19 to TRBJ1-5; the D is unclear. The sequenced fragment ends 3 residues before the CDR3 boundary, so the rest is inferred from the germline J gene. Deletions cut 5 bases from V and 5 bases from J, with 7 bases between. CDR1 LNHDA and CDR2 SQIVND come from the germline V gene (reference sequence). The CDR3 has 12 residues. The full variable domain, completed using reference TRBV19 and TRBJ1-5, is DGGITQSPKYLFRKEGQNVTLSCEQNLNHDAMYWYRQDPGQGLRLIYYSQIVNDFQKGDIAEGYSVSREKKESFPLTVTSAQKNPTAFYLCASSVSHQPQHFGDGTRLSIL.

There are many counts of this clone. The observed sequence ends 3 residues before the CDR3 terminus, with the missing tail filled in from the germline J gene. The chain uses TRBV5-5 and TRBJ2-7; D might be TRBD1 (7 bases). V was shortened by 2 bases and J by 6 bases, with 15 bases between the two germline ends. CDR1 and CDR2 (germline): SGHKS, YYEKEE (reference sequence). The CDR3 is made up of 14 amino acids. The sequenced part of the CDR3 DNA is TGTGCCAGCAGCTTCGCAGGGGGGATTCGCGAG. Translating it yields CASSFAGGIRE. The complete CDR3 reads CASSFAGGIREQYF.

This clone was detected ten times or more. The CDR3 goes on 3 residues after the read ends, and that part is filled in from the germline J gene. This rearrangement joins TRBV2 to TRBJ1-2; possibly TRBD1 for D (5 bases). Germline V CDR1 and CDR2: SNHLY, FYNNEI. The CDR3 sequence is 17 residues long. Trimming stripped 7 bases from V and 0 bases from J, with 21 bases between. Here the CDR3 reads CASTTEGSRGANYGYTF. The part of the CDR3 DNA that was read is TGTGCCAGCACAACAGAAGGATCGCGGGGGGCTAACTATGGC.

Many counts were recorded for this clone. From the germline J gene comes the end of the CDR3, since the read stops 3 residues before it. The V and J genes are TRBV5-4 and TRBJ2-5; 7 bases map to TRBD2. This CDR3 has 15 residues. Germline lookup yields CDR1 SGHNT and CDR2 YYREEE (reference sequence). V gave up 1 base and J gave up 5 bases; unmatched junction bases: 8. The CDR3 loop is CASSLRGARGETQYF. Partial CDR3 DNA: TGTGCCAGCAGCTTGAGAGGGGCGCGGGGGGAGACC.

This clone was seen ten or more times. The sequenced CDR3 bases are TGTGCCACCAGTGATTTCCAGAACACCGGGGAG. Its protein product is CATSDFQNTGE. The full CDR3 reads CATSDFQNTGELFF. The rearrangement joins TRBV24-1 to TRBJ2-2; D ambiguous. The read is 3 residues too short to cover the CDR3 end, so that end is filled in from the germline J gene. The CDR3 has 14 residues. From germline, CDR1 is KGHDR and CDR2 SFDVKD. Between the trimmed V and J ends, which lost 1 base and 1 base, there was a span of 3 bases.

This clone was seen repeatedly, ten times or more. The sequence runs out 3 residues before the end of the CDR3; the remainder is reconstructed from the germline J gene. The chain has TRBV5-6 and TRBJ2-7, with D maybe TRBD1 (6 bases). Trimming stripped 5 bases from V and 3 bases from J, with 15 bases between. CDR1 and CDR2 (germline): SGHDT, YYEEEE. CDR3 length: 14 amino acids. Partial CDR3 DNA: TGTGCCAGCAGTTCGGTCAGGGGAAGCTACGAG. Its translation: CASSSVRGSYE. The entire CDR3 protein is CASSSVRGSYEQYF.

In its sample, this clone was seen many times. Sequencing ends 3 residues short of the CDR3 end; the germline J gene provides the rest. This chain links TRBV28 with TRBJ2-4; 9 bases align to TRBD1. CDR3 length: 16 amino acids. J gave up 6 bases and V 2 bases, and 8 bases lay outside the gene matches. The germline V gene encodes CDR1 MDHEN and CDR2 SYDVKM. CDR3: CASSLLGDREINIQYF. The CDR3 DNA, read in part, is TGTGCCAGCAGTTTACTAGGGGACAGGGAGATAAACATT.

In this sample, this clone turned up many times. The covered CDR3 bases are TGTGCCAGCAGCTCTAGCGGGAGGGTGGATGAG. Amino acid sequence: CASSSSGRVDE. The whole CDR3 protein reads CASSSSGRVDEQFF. The chain has TRBV7-9 and TRBJ2-1, with 12 positions matching TRBD2. The CDR3 end lies 3 residues beyond the end of the read and is filled in from the germline J gene. The CDR3 extends over 14 amino acids. V dropped 4 bases and J dropped 8; count of bases not matched to a gene: 3. CDR1 SEHNR and CDR2 FQNEAQ come from the germline V gene (reference sequence). Combining the CDR3 with reference TRBV7-9 and TRBJ2-1 gives the whole variable domain DTGVSQNPRHKITKRGQNVTFRCDPISEHNRLYWYRQTLGQGPEFLTYFQNEAQLEKSRLLSDRFSAERPKGSFSTLEIQRTEQGDSAMYLCASSSSGRVDEQFFGPGTRLTVL.

This clone was recorded at least ten times. The CDR3 goes on 3 residues after the read ends, and that part is filled in from the germline J gene. The chain couples TRBV18 to TRBJ2-7; 10 positions agree with TRBD2. Germline CDR1 is KGHSH and CDR2 is LQKENI. This CDR3 comprises 16 residues. V shed 6 bases and J 3 bases; nucleotides not matched to a gene: 11. Incomplete CDR3 DNA: TGTGCCAGCTCGGTAGCGGGAGGACCGCAGAACTACGAG. Its protein product is CASSVAGGPQNYE. The complete CDR3 sequence is CASSVAGGPQNYEQYF.

For this clone: This may come from a read error, since a much larger clone is one base off. Read sequence stops 3 residues before the CDR3 end, and the germline J gene provides the missing end. V gene TRBV5-6 combines with J gene TRBJ2-7; 9 bases are shared with TRBD1. CDR1 SGHDT and CDR2 YYEEEE come from the germline V gene. The CDR3 covers 12 residues. CDR3 bases read: TGTACCAGCAGGAGGACAGGGGACGAG. Its protein is CTSRRTGDE. The entire CDR3 is CTSRRTGDEQYF.

There are many counts of this clone. Read data end 3 residues before the CDR3 end; the end is taken from the germline J gene. The chain has TRBV20-1 and TRBJ2-3; no clear D gene. This CDR3 spans 13 amino acids. Deletions cut 4 bases from V and 0 bases from J, with 8 bases between. Germline V gives CDR1 DFQATT, CDR2 SNEGSKA (reference sequence). The covered CDR3 bases are TGCAGTGCTATTACAGCTAGCACAGATACG. Its translation: CSAITASTDT. The full-length CDR3 reads as CSAITASTDTQYF.

This clone was seen at least ten times. The read stops 3 residues short of the end of the CDR3; the missing end is completed from the germline J gene. V gene TRBV6-4 combines with J gene TRBJ2-2, with 7 positions matching TRBD1. Unmatched junction bases numbered 3, after V lost 5 bases and J lost 3 bases. Germline assignment: CDR1 MRHNA and CDR2 SNTAGT. The CDR3 has 14 residues. CDR3 DNA (partial): TGTGCCAGCAGTCCTCAGGGGGACACCGGGGAG. This codes for CASSPQGDTGE. The CDR3, in full, reads CASSPQGDTGELFF.

This clone was observed a handful of times. The read falls 3 residues short of the CDR3 end, and the missing part is taken from the germline J gene. This sequence joins TRBV20-1 and TRBJ1-5, with D possibly TRBD1 on 6 matching bases. The CDR3 is made up of 15 amino acids. Germline CDR1 reads DFQATT; CDR2 reads SNEGSKA (reference sequence). Trimming removed 3 bases at V and 0 bases at J, with 12 bases between. This CDR3 reads CSASNGQNSNQPQHF. The sequenced CDR3 bases are TGCAGTGCTAGCAACGGACAGAATAGCAATCAGCCC.